One and the same sample provided the 26 T cell receptor beta chains below, sequenced in a study of OX40 agonist ivuxolimab in advanced cancers. The protocol was immunoSEQ multiplex PCR, while the TCRdb copy is restricted to in-frame clones and leaves out a portion. The data show about 89,000 clones, with roughly 93% seen just once and more than 0.6% held by the top ten. This specimen consisted of CD4+ or CD8+ T cells sorted from blood, obtained in a trial of the OX40 agonist ivuxolimab. The receptors come from an adult with an advanced solid tumor such as melanoma, head and neck, liver or kidney cancer.

The chain couples TRBV4-1 to TRBJ2-1; 11 bases line up with TRBD2. This CDR3 has 17 amino acids. With 6 bases clipped from V and 0 bases from J, the junction kept 7 bases outside the gene matches. Looked up from germline, CDR1 is MGHRA and CDR2 is YSYEKL. The CDR3: CASSLVTSGISYNEQFF. CDR3 bases: TGCGCCAGCAGTCTTGTGACTAGCGGGATCTCCTACAATGAGCAGTTCTTC.

The V call is TRBV28, the J call TRBJ2-3; weak D call: TRBD2 (5 bases). V lost 5 bases to trimming and J lost 5 bases, with 17 bases between them. This CDR3 comprises 15 residues. Per germline, CDR1 MDHEN and CDR2 SYDVKM. The CDR3 coding sequence is TGTGCCAGCAGTATAGGACTGAGTCCCGGAGATACGCAGTATTTT. It codes for CASSIGLSPGDTQYF.

This chain joins TRBV27 and TRBJ2-7; 9 bases fit TRBD1. Germline assignment: CDR1 MNHEY and CDR2 SMNVEV (reference sequence). V was pared by 6 bases and J by 5 bases, with 5 bases of the junction left unmatched. The CDR3 runs 13 residues. The CDR3 loop is CASSITGGNEQYF. The CDR3 region has the DNA TGTGCCAGCAGCATAACAGGGGGCAACGAGCAGTACTTC.

The V call is TRBV6-5, the J call TRBJ2-2; 7 bases map to TRBD1. The CDR3 length is 16 residues. Unmatched junction bases numbered 4, after V lost 2 bases and J lost 1 base. Germline V gene lookup returns CDR1 MNHEY and CDR2 SVGAGI. The CDR3 bases are TGTGCCAGCAGTTACCAGACAGGGAAGAACACCGGGGAGCTGTTTTTT. It specifies CASSYQTGKNTGELFF.

The chain carries TRBV7-3 and TRBJ2-3, with D hard to call. V lost 6 bases to trimming and J lost 2 bases, with 12 bases between them. The germline V gene encodes CDR1 SGHTA and CDR2 FQGTGA. This CDR3 is 14 amino acids long. The CDR3 DNA reads TGTGCCAGCAGACCAACACGAAACACAGATACGCAGTATTTT. It yields the protein CASRPTRNTDTQYF.

The chain couples TRBV18 to TRBJ1-1, with D tentatively TRBD1 (5 bases). The germline V and J ends were trimmed by 3 bases and 2 bases, with 10 bases remaining between them. Germline CDR1 reads KGHSH; CDR2 reads LQKENI. This CDR3 region has 14 residues. CDR3 residues: CASSPGLFNTEAFF. The CDR3 DNA is TGTGCCAGCTCACCGGGACTGTTTAACACTGAAGCTTTCTTT.

The chain carries TRBV7-2 and TRBJ2-2; the D gene is possibly TRBD2 (5 bases). Germline lookup yields CDR1 SGHTA and CDR2 FQGNSA. The CDR3 totals 13 residues. V lost 1 base to trimming and J lost 7 bases, with 7 bases between them. CDR3 nucleotide sequence: TGTGCCAGCAGCTTAGTCCGGGGCGGGGAGCTGTTTTTT. This gives the protein CASSLVRGGELFF.

The chain couples TRBV18 to TRBJ2-2, with 14 nucleotides matching TRBD2. Germline-derived CDR1 and CDR2 are KGHSH and LQKENI. Trimming at V came to 0 bases and at J to 5 bases, leaving 2 bases not matched to a gene. This CDR3 is built from 17 residues. CDR3 DNA: TGTGCCAGCTCACCACCGGGGACTAGCGGGGGAACCGGGGAGCTGTTTTTT. As protein: CASSPPGTSGGTGELFF.

This chain connects TRBV7-6 to TRBJ1-1; D is uncertain. The germline V gene encodes CDR1 SGHVS and CDR2 FNYEAQ. The length of the CDR3 is 14 residues. V lost 1 base to trimming and J lost 6 bases, with 12 bases between them. CDR3 sequence: CASSLVNGRAEAFF. In DNA, the CDR3 is TGTGCCAGCAGCTTAGTCAACGGGCGGGCTGAAGCTTTCTTT.

The chain has TRBV11-2 and TRBJ2-7, with D perhaps TRBD1 (6 bases). Germline loops: CDR1 SGHAT, CDR2 FQNNGV. CDR3 length: 15 amino acids. With 5 bases removed from V and 0 bases from J, the gap between germline ends came to 14 bases. CDR3 sequence: CASSQGGPSSYEQYF. CDR3 nucleotide sequence: TGTGCCAGCAGCCAAGGGGGTCCCTCCTCCTACGAGCAGTACTTC. Complete variable domain (other parts from reference TRBV11-2 and TRBJ2-7): EAGVAQSPRYKIIEKRQSVAFWCNPISGHATLYWYQQILGQGPKLLIQFQNNGVVDDSQLPKDRFSAERLKGVDSTLKIQPAKLEDSAVYLCASSQGGPSSYEQYFGPGTRLTVT.

The chain combines TRBV11-2 with TRBJ2-2; unclear D gene. Germline CDR1 and CDR2: SGHAT and FQNNGV. V shed 1 base and J shed 5 bases, with 8 bases lying between them. The CDR3 has 14 residues. This chain's CDR3 is CASSLAKGTGELFF. In nucleotides, the CDR3 is TGTGCCAGCAGCTTAGCGAAGGGTACCGGGGAGCTGTTTTTT.

The V call is TRBV5-1, the J call TRBJ2-1; 8 bases are a match to TRBD1. This CDR3 is built from 15 residues. Trimming cost V 2 bases and J 4 bases; bases outside gene matches: 5. CDR1 and CDR2 (germline): SGHRS, YFSETQ. CDR3: CASSLSQGAYNEQFF. For the CDR3, the DNA is TGCGCCAGCAGCTTAAGTCAGGGGGCGTACAATGAGCAGTTCTTC.

The J gene is TRBJ2-3, the V gene TRBV10-3; 7 bases are a match to TRBD1. Germline V gene data show CDR1 as ENHRY and CDR2 as SYGVKD. The CDR3 contains 14 residues. V was clipped by 6 bases and J by 7 bases; unmatched bases: 10. The CDR3 spells CAISPDRNQNTQYF. The CDR3 DNA is TGTGCCATCAGCCCGGACAGGAATCAAAATACGCAGTATTTT.

This chain joins TRBV28 and TRBJ1-1, with a possible D match to TRBD1 (5 bases). This CDR3 has 12 amino acids. V gave up 4 bases and J gave up 11 bases, with 14 bases separating them. Germline V CDR1 and CDR2: MDHEN, SYDVKM. CDR3 region: CASSWGGEVAFF. For the CDR3, the DNA is TGTGCCAGCAGTTGGGGAGGGGAGGTGGCTTTCTTT.

V is TRBV19 and J is TRBJ2-3; no clear D. The CDR3 loop spans 18 amino acids. Trimming cost V 2 bases and J 4 bases, with 22 bases left between them. The germline V gene has CDR1 LNHDA and CDR2 SQIVND (reference sequence). This CDR3 reads CASSILRQGSFPADTQYF. Written as DNA, the CDR3 is TGTGCCAGTAGTATACTCCGGCAAGGGTCCTTCCCCGCAGATACGCAGTATTTT.

This clone was seen only a few times. V gene TRBV11-3 combines with J gene TRBJ1-1; no reliable D call. Trimming took 1 base from V and 12 from J, leaving 15 bases between them. The length of the CDR3 is 13 residues. In germline, CDR1 is SGHNT, CDR2 YENEEA. CDR3 loop: CASSLGSEGLTFF. The CDR3 coding sequence is TGTGCCAGCAGCTTAGGTTCCGAGGGCCTTACTTTCTTT.

This sequence joins TRBV4-2 and TRBJ2-5, with TRBD2 matching 7 bases. Per germline, CDR1 LGHNA and CDR2 YNFKEQ. The length of the CDR3 is 14 residues. V lost 0 bases to trimming and J lost 5 bases; unmatched junction nucleotides: 3. Here the CDR3 reads CASSQDGTKETQYF. The DNA of the CDR3 is TGTGCCAGCAGCCAAGACGGGACTAAGGAGACCCAGTACTTC.

This clone was seen a few times. This chain connects TRBV4-3 to TRBJ2-6; no firm D call. The germline CDR1 and CDR2 sequences are LGHNA and YSLEER. The V and J ends lost 4 bases and 0 bases respectively, with 10 bases between them. This CDR3 region has 16 residues. CDR3 residues: CASSLDFRSGANVLTF. DNA for the CDR3: TGCGCCAGCAGCCTAGATTTCCGCTCTGGGGCCAACGTCCTGACTTTC.

The rearrangement links TRBV18 to TRBJ1-2, with D unclear. Germline CDR1 KGHSH, CDR2 LQKENI. The CDR3 contains 15 residues. The V end lost 0 bases, the J end lost 7 bases, and 15 bases lay between the germline ends. CDR3 loop: CASSPPELIESGYTF. CDR3 bases: TGTGCCAGCTCACCACCGGAGCTAATTGAGAGTGGCTACACCTTC.

The gene calls are TRBV5-4 and TRBJ2-1; perhaps TRBD2 as D (5 bases). CDR1 and CDR2 from the germline V gene are SGHNT and YYREEE (reference sequence). CDR3 size: 16 residues. V lost 0 bases and J 4 bases, leaving 14 bases between the germline ends. The DNA for the CDR3 is TGTGCCAGCAGCTTGGTAGGGCTAGCCGGTTACAATGAGCAGTTCTTC. It is translated as CASSLVGLAGYNEQFF.

The V call is TRBV7-2, the J call TRBJ1-5; D might be TRBD1 (5 bases). This CDR3 spans 13 amino acids. Germline CDR1 reads SGHTA; CDR2 reads FQGNSA. The V end lost 4 bases, the J end lost 4 bases, and 8 bases lay between the germline ends. The CDR3 nucleotides read TGTGCCAGCAGCTCCTGGGGGAATCAGCCCCAGCATTTT. Protein: CASSSWGNQPQHF.

The V and J genes are TRBV19 and TRBJ2-1; tentatively, D is TRBD1 or TRBD2 (6 bases each). The CDR3 covers 14 residues. Germline CDR1 reads LNHDA; CDR2 reads SQIVND (reference sequence). V was pared by 7 bases and J by 5 bases, with 15 bases between. The CDR3 region is CASTKPGADNEQFF. CDR3 nucleotide sequence: TGTGCCAGTACCAAACCGGGGGCAGACAATGAGCAGTTCTTC. Full variable domain (remainder filled in from reference TRBV19 and TRBJ2-1): DGGITQSPKYLFRKEGQNVTLSCEQNLNHDAMYWYRQDPGQGLRLIYYSQIVNDFQKGDIAEGYSVSREKKESFPLTVTSAQKNPTAFYLCASTKPGADNEQFFGPGTRLTVL.

This clone was recorded once. The chain employs TRBV12-1 and TRBJ2-6; the table's D call, TRBD1, was not checked against the DNA. TRBV12-1 is a known pseudogene. This CDR3 spans 17 amino acids. The CDR3 reads CASSTRTGRPGANVLTF. The CDR3 nucleotides are TGTGCCAGCAGCACTCGGACAGGGAGGCCTGGGGCCAACGTCCTGACTTTC.

The chain links TRBV6-6 to TRBJ2-7, with D possibly matching TRBD1 (6 bases). This CDR3 contains 12 residues. V gave up 4 bases and J gave up 3 bases, with 7 bases separating them. CDR1 and CDR2 (germline): MNHNY, SVGAGI (reference sequence). In nucleotides, the CDR3 is TGTGCCAGCAGTTTACAGGGCTACGAGCAGTACTTC. Translated: CASSLQGYEQYF.

The genes are TRBV2 and TRBJ2-5; possible D gene TRBD2, 6 bases. The CDR3 length is 14 residues. The V and J ends lost 7 bases and 4 bases respectively, with 16 bases between them. CDR1 is SNHLY, CDR2 FYNNEI, per germline. The CDR3 sequence is CASKGSGGVETQYF. As DNA, the CDR3 is TGTGCCAGCAAAGGGAGTGGAGGGGTAGAGACCCAGTACTTC. The complete variable domain, with remaining parts taken from reference TRBV2 and TRBJ2-5, reads EPEVTQTPSHQVTQMGQEVILRCVPISNHLYFYWYRQILGQKVEFLVSFYNNEISEKSEIFDDQFSVERPDGSNFTLKIRSTKLEDSAMYFCASKGSGGVETQYFGPGTRLLVL.

Concerning this clone itself: Distinct nucleotide sequences in the sample also encode this CDR3. The chain is built from TRBV6-5 and TRBJ2-7; 11 bases are shared with TRBD1. Looked up from germline, CDR1 is MNHEY and CDR2 is SVGAGI. The length of the CDR3 is 14 residues. V shed 3 bases and J 4 bases; nucleotides not matched to a gene: 2. The CDR3 sequence is CASSYGTGGYEQYF. CDR3 bases: TGTGCCAGCAGTTATGGGACAGGGGGTTACGAGCAGTACTTC.